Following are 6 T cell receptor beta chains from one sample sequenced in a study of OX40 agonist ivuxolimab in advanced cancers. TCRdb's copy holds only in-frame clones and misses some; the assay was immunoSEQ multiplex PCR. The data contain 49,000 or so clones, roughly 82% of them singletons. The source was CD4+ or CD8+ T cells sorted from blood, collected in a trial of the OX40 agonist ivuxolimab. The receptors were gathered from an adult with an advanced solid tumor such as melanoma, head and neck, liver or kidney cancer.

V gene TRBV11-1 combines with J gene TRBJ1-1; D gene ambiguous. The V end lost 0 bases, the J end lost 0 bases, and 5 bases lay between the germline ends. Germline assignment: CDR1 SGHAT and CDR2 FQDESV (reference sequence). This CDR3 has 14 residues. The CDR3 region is CASSLAAMNTEAFF. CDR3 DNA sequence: TGTGCCAGCAGCTTAGCCGCGATGAACACTGAAGCTTTCTTT. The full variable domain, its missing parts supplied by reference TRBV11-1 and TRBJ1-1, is EAEVAQSPRYKITEKSQAVAFWCDPISGHATLYWYRQILGQGPELLVQFQDESVVDDSQLPKDRFSAERLKGVDSTLKIQPAELGDSAMYLCASSLAAMNTEAFFGQGTRLTVV.

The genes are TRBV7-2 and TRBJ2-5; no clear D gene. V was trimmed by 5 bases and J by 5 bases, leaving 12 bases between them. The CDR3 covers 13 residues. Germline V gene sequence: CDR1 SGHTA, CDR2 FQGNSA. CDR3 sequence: CASSLEILETQYF. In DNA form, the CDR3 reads TGTGCCAGCAGCCTAGAGATTTTGGAGACCCAGTACTTC.

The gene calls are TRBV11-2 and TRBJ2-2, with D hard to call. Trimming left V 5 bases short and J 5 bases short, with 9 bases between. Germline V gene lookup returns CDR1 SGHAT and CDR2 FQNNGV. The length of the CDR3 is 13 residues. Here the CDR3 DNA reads TGTGCCAGCAGCCTAAGAAGTACCGGGGAGCTGTTTTTT. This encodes CASSLRSTGELFF.

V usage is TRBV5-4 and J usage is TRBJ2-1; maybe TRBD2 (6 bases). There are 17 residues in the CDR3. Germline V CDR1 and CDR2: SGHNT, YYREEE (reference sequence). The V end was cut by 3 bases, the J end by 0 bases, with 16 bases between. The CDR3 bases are TGTGCCAGCAGCTCCCTGTCTTTGCGGGACTCCTACAATGAGCAGTTCTTC. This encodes CASSSLSLRDSYNEQFF.

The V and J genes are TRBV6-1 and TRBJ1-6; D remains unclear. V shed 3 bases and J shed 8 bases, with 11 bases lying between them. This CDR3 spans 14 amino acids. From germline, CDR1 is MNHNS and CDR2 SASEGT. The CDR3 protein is CASSDWGRDSPLHF. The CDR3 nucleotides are TGTGCCAGCAGTGATTGGGGAAGGGATTCACCCCTCCACTTT.

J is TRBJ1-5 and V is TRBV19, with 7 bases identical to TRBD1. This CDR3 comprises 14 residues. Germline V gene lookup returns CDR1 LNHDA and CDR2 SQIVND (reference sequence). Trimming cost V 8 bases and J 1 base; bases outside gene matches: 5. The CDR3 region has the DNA TGTGCCAGTGCCGACAGGGTAAGCAATCAGCCCCAGCATTTT. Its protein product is CASADRVSNQPQHF.